The clone carrying this T cell receptor (beta chain) shows up as medium-sized (0.01 to 0.1%) by frequency. One tube held mixed TRB-A and TRB-B primer pools for touch-down PCR. TCRdb re-called the multiplex PCR reads and shows each CDR3 protein once, DNA omitted. This listing includes about 6,900 distinct CDR3 sequences. This sample was included in a study of T cell clusters in autoimmune cytopenias. TRB was amplified from about 250 ng of peripheral blood genomic DNA per sample. The CDR3 extends over 14 amino acids. Germline CDR1 reads MRHNA; CDR2 reads SNTAGT. This sample was also put to use in a study of T cell repertoires in aging, cancer and after chemotherapy. That work adds: Donors were grouped into six age bands spanning 30 or younger through 70 or older. Across the chemotherapy interval, each cancer cohort showed higher median generation probability, suggesting thymic rebound.

The chain couples TRBV6-4 to TRBJ2-3; checking the TCRdb D call of TRBD1 is not possible without DNA. This TCR was recovered from a human donor in good health. The sample comprised peripheral blood. CDR3 residues: CASSETGDTDTQYF.